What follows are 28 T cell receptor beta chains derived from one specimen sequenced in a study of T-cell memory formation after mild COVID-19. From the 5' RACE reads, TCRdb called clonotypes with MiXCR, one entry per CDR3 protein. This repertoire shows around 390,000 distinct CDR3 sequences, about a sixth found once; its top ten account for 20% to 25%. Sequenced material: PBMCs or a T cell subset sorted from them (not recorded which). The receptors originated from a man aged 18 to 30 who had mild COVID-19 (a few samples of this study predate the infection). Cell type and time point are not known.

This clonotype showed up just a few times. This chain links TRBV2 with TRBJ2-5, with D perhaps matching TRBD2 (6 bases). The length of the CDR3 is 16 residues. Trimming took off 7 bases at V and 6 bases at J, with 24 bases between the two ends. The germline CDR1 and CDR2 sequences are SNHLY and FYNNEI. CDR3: CASTFGGRHISKTQYF. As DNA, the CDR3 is TGTGCCAGCACCTTCGGAGGGAGGCACATCTCTAAGACCCAGTACTTC.

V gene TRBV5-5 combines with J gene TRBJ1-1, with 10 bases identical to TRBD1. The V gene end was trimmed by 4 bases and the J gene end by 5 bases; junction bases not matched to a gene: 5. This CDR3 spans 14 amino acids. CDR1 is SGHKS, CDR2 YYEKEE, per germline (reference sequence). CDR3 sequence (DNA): TGTGCCAGCAGCGTAGACAGGGGGCTAACTGAAGCTTTCTTT. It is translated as CASSVDRGLTEAFF.

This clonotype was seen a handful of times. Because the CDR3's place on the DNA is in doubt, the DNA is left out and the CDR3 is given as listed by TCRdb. The CDR3 spells CASILGMAYEQYF. J is TRBJ2-7 and V is TRBV21-1. TRBV21-1 is shown as a pseudogene. The CDR3 region is 13 residues in length, termini included.

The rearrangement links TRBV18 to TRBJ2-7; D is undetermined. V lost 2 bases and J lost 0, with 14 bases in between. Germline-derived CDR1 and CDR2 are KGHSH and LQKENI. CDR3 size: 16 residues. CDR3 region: CASSPMMGSSSYEQYV. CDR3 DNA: TGTGCCAGCTCACCAATGATGGGGTCGAGCTCCTACGAGCAGTACGTC.

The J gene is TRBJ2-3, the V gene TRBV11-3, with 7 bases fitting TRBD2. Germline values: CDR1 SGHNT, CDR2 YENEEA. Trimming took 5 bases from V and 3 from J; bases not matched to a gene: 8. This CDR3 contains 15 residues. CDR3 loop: CASSAGGTTTDTQYF. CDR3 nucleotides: TGTGCCAGCAGCGCCGGTGGGACTACAACAGATACGCAGTATTTT.

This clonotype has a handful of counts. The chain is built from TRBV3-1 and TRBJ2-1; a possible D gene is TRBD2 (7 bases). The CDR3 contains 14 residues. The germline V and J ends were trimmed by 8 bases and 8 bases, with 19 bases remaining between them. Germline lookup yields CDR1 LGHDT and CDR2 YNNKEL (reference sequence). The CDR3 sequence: CASRRGGGVDEQFF. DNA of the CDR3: TGTGCCAGCCGCCGAGGGGGAGGGGTTGATGAGCAGTTCTTC.

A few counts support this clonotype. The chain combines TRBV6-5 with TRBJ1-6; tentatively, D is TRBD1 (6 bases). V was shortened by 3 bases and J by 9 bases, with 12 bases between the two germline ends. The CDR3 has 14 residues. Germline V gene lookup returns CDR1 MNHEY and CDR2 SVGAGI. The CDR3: CASSYNKGGSPLHF. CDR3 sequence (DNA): TGTGCCAGCAGTTATAACAAAGGGGGTTCACCCCTCCACTTT.

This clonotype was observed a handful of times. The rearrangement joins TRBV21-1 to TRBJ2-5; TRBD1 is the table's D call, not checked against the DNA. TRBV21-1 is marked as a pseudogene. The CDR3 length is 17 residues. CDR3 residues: CASSNRPNMTGQETQYF. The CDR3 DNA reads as TGTGCCAGCAGCAACAGACCTAATATGACAGGGCAAGAGACCCAGTACTTC.

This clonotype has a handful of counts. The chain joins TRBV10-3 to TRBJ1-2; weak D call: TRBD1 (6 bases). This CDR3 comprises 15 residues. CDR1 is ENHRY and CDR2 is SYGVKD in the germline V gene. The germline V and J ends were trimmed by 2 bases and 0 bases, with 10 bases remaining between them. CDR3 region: CAISEVTGANYGYTF. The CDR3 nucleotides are TGTGCCATCAGTGAGGTGACAGGAGCTAACTATGGCTACACCTTC.

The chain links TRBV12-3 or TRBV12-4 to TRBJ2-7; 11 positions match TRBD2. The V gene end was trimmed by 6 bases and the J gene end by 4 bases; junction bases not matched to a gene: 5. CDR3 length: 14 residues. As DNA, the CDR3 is TGTGCCAGCAGCCCTAGCGGGGGGAATTACGAGCAGTACTTC. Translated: CASSPSGGNYEQYF.

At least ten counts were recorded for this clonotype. CDR3 nucleotides: TGTGCCAGCACTGTCGGGCTGACAAACACTGAAGCTTTCTTT. Its protein product is CASTVGLTNTEAFF. The V gene is TRBV12-3 or TRBV12-4, the J gene TRBJ1-1, with D hard to call. Trimming stripped 7 bases from V and 2 bases from J, with 14 bases between. The CDR3 is 14 amino acids.

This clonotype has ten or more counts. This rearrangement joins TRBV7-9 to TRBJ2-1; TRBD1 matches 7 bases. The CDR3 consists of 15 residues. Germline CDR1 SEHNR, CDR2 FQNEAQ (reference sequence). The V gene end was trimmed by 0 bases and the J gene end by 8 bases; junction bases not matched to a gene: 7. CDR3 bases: TGTGCCAGCAGCTTAGCCGGGACAGAAGGCGATGAGCAGTTCTTC. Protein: CASSLAGTEGDEQFF.

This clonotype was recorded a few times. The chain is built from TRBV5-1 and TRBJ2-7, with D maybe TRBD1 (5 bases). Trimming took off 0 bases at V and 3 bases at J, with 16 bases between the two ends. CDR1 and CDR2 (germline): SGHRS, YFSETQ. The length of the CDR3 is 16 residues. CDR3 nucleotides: TGCGCCAGCAGCTTGGGACAGAGGTGGATTGGCTACGAGCAGTACTTC. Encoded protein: CASSLGQRWIGYEQYF. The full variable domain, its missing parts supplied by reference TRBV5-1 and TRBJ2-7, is KAGVTQTPRYLIKTRGQQVTLSCSPISGHRSVSWYQQTPGQGLQFLFEYFSETQRNKGNFPGRFSGRQFSNSRSEMNVSTLELGDSALYLCASSLGQRWIGYEQYFGPGTRLTVT.

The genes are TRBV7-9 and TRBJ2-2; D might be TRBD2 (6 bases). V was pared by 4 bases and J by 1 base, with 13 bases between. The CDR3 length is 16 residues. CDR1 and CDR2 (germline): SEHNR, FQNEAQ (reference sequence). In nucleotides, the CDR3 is TGTGCCAGCAGCTCCGCGGGACTGAGGAACACCGGGGAGCTGTTTTTT. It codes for CASSSAGLRNTGELFF.

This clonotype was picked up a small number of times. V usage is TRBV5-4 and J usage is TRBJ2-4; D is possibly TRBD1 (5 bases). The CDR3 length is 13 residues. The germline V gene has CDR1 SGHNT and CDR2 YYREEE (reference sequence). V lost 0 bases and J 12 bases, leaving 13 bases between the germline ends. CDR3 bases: TGTGCCAGCAGCTTGGCGGACAACCCCGATCAGTACTTC. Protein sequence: CASSLADNPDQYF.

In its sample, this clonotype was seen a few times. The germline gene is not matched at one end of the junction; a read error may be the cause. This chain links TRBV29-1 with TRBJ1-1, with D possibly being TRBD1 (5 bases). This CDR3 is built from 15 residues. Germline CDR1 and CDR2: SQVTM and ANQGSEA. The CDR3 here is CSVAPGWGMNNEAFF. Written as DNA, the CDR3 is TGCAGCGTTGCACCGGGTTGGGGGATGAACAATGAAGCTTTCTTT.

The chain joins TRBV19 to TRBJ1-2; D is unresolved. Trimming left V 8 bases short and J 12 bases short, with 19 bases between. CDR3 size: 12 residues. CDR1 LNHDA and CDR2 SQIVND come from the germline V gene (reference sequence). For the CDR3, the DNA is TGTGCCAGTCTTGGCAGCCTCGGCGTCCACACCTTC. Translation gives CASLGSLGVHTF.

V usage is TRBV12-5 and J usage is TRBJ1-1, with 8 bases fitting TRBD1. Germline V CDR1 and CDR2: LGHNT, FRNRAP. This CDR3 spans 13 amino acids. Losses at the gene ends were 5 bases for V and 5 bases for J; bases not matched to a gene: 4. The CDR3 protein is CASGRTGMTEAFF. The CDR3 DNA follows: TGTGCTAGTGGTCGGACAGGGATGACTGAAGCTTTCTTT.

For the CDR3, the DNA is TGCAGTGCTGGAGGGGCCGGGGAGCTGTTTTTT. This codes for CSAGGAGELFF. The V and J genes are TRBV20-1 and TRBJ2-2; possibly TRBD2 for D (6 bases). V dropped 5 bases and J dropped 6 bases, with 7 bases sitting between them. Germline V lookup: CDR1 DFQATT, CDR2 SNEGSKA (reference sequence). CDR3 size: 11 residues.

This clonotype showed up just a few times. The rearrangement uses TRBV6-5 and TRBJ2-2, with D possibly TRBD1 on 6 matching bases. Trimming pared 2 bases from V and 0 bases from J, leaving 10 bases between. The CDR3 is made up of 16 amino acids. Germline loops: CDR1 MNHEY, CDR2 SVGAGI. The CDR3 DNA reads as TGTGCCAGCAGTTACGAGGGACACCCGAACACCGGGGAGCTGTTTTTT. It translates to CASSYEGHPNTGELFF.

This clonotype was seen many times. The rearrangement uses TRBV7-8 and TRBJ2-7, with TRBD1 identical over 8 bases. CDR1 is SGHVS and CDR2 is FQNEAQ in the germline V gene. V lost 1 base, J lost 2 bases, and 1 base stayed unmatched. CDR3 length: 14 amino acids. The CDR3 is CASSLGTGPYEQYF. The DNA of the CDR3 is TGTGCCAGCAGCTTAGGGACAGGGCCCTACGAGCAGTACTTC.

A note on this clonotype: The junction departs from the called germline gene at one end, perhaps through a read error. The CDR3 nucleotides read TGTGCCAGAAGTTACGAAGGGGGAGGCTATGGCTACACCTTC. Translated: CARSYEGGGYGYTF. The rearrangement uses TRBV28 and TRBJ1-2; TRBD1 is a possible D gene (6 bases). Germline CDR1 MDHEN, CDR2 SYDVKM. The CDR3 loop spans 14 amino acids.

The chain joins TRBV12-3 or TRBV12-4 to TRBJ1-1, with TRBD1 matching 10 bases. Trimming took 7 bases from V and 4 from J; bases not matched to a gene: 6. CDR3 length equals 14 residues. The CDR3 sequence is CASTLGDRGTEAFF. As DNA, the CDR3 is TGTGCCAGCACTTTGGGGGACAGGGGCACTGAAGCTTTCTTT.

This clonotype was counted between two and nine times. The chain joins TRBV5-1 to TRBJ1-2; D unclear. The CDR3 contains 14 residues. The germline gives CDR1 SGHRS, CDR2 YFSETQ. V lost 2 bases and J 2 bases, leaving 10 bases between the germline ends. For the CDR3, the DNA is TGCGCCAGCAGCTTCGAGACGCCGAACTATGGCTACACCTTC. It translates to CASSFETPNYGYTF.

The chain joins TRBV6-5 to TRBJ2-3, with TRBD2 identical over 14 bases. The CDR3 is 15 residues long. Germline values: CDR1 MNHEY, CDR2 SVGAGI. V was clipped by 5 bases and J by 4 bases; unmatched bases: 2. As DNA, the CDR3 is TGTGCCAGCAGTCGGACTAGCGGGGGGCCAGATACGCAGTATTTT. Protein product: CASSRTSGGPDTQYF.

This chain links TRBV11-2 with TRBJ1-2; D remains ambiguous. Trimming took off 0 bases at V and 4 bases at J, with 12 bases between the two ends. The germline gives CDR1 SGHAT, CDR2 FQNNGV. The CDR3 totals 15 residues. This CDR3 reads CASSLDRLKSYGYTF. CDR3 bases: TGTGCCAGCAGCTTAGATCGGTTAAAGAGCTATGGCTACACCTTC.

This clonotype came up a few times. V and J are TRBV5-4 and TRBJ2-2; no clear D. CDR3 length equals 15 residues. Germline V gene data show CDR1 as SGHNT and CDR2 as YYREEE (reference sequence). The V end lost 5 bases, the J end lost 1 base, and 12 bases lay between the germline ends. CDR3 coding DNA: TGTGCCAGCAGACCCACCCCCTTGAACACCGGGGAGCTGTTTTTT. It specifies CASRPTPLNTGELFF.

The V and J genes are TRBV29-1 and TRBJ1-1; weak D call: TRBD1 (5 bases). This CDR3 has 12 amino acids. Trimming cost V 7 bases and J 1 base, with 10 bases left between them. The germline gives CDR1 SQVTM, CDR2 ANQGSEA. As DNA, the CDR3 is TGCAGCGGGGGGAATCGGAACACTGAAGCTTTCTTT. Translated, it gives CSGGNRNTEAFF. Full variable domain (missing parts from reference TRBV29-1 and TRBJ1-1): SAVISQKPSRDICQRGTSLTIQCQVDSQVTMMFWYRQQPGQSLTLIATANQGSEATYESGFVIDKFPISRPNLTFSTLTVSNMSPEDSSIYLCSGGNRNTEAFFGQGTRLTVV.